The following is a T cell receptor beta chain sequence with its context. Its specificity is not known. Primers used in a second PCR of about 6 to 11 cycles were a sample-barcoded 5' primer and a J-beta primer mix. TCRdb re-analysed the 5' RACE reads in MiXCR, keeping a single row per CDR3 protein. The sample includes fewer than 700,000 distinct CDR3 sequences, roughly 48% of them seen just once. Each sample gave at least 6.5 million isolated PBMCs. CDR1 is MNHNY, CDR2 SVGAGI, per germline (reference sequence). The CDR3 length is 16 residues. The V and J ends lost 0 bases and 1 base respectively, with 12 bases between them. The data belong to a study of blood T cells in healthy people across ages. Notes on the study in general: Aged donors had fewer naive CD4+ cells and lower diversity than long-lived donors.

The chain links TRBV6-6 to TRBJ1-1, with D unresolved. Sequencing was performed on blood. The sequence was obtained from a man older than 75 in good health. Here the CDR3 DNA reads TGTGCCAGCAGTTACTCGAGCTCAACGGGGAACACTGAAGCTTTCTTT. Protein: CASSYSSSTGNTEAFF.